These T cell receptor beta chains were read from a single sample in a study of somatic mutations in cytotoxic T cells in rheumatoid arthritis. The data were produced by immunoSEQ multiplex PCR, yet TCRdb's version contains in-frame clones alone and is incomplete. The sample has about 10,000 clones, more than 60% seen once. Sequenced: CD8+ T cells sorted from blood. Every receptor here comes from a man between 50 and 59 years old in good health. CDR3s include the opening cysteine and the closing phenylalanine or tryptophan. Fields, in order: D gene, J gene, clone size, V gene, CDR3 protein, CDR3 DNA. D genes are given only for firm matches. The size of a clone is reported for some rows only, either as once, few or many, or as a class for expanded clones.

D: TRBD1; J: TRBJ1-1; size: -; V: TRBV30; CDR3: CAWSIGTGWTEAFF; DNA: TGTGCCTGGAGTATAGGGACAGGGTGGACTGAAGCTTTCTTT
D: -; J: TRBJ2-1; size: -; V: TRBV9; CDR3: CASSVRRGRAGDNEQFF; DNA: TGTGCCAGCAGCGTAAGGAGGGGGCGAGCGGGGGACAATGAGCAGTTCTTC
D: TRBD1; J: TRBJ2-2; size: -; V: TRBV7-8; CDR3: CASSFVRGLAGELFF; DNA: TGTGCCAGCAGCTTCGTCAGGGGGCTGGCCGGGGAGCTGTTTTTT
D: TRBD2; J: TRBJ2-1; size: -; V: TRBV27; CDR3: CASSLSGGRSPYNEQFF; DNA: TGTGCCAGCAGTTTATCGGGGGGGAGGAGCCCCTACAATGAGCAGTTCTTC
D: -; J: TRBJ2-4; size: -; V: TRBV6-6; CDR3: CASSYLAENIQYF; DNA: TGTGCCAGCAGTTACTTAGCGGAAAACATTCAGTACTTC
D: TRBD2; J: TRBJ2-7; size: once; V: TRBV7-9; CDR3: CASSGRLAGGPNEQYF; DNA: TGTGCCAGCAGCGGCAGACTAGCGGGAGGGCCGAACGAGCAGTACTTC
D: TRBD1; J: TRBJ1-1; size: -; V: TRBV9; CDR3: CASSVNRDRGLNTEAFF; DNA: TGTGCCAGCAGCGTGAACCGGGACAGGGGACTAAACACTGAAGCTTTCTTT
D: -; J: TRBJ1-4; size: -; V: TRBV11-2; CDR3: CASSSWSHRNEKLFF; DNA: TGTGCCAGCAGCTCCTGGTCCCACAGGAATGAAAAACTGTTTTTT
D: TRBD1; J: TRBJ2-5; size: -; V: TRBV7-9; CDR3: CASSFDRGLYRTQYF; DNA: TGTGCCAGCAGCTTCGACAGGGGCCTTTACCGGACCCAGTACTTC
D: -; J: TRBJ1-4; size: -; V: TRBV4-1; CDR3: CASSSVVSTNEKLFF; DNA: TGCGCCAGCAGCTCCGTAGTTTCAACTAATGAAAAACTGTTTTTT
D: TRBD1; J: TRBJ2-1; size: -; V: TRBV19; CDR3: CASRQGVINEQFF; DNA: TGTGCCAGTCGACAGGGAGTTATAAATGAGCAGTTCTTC
D: -; J: TRBJ1-5; size: -; V: TRBV28; CDR3: CASSLWGGRVGDQPQHF; DNA: TGTGCCAGCAGTTTATGGGGTGGCCGGGTAGGAGATCAGCCCCAGCATTTT
D: TRBD2; J: TRBJ2-7; size: -; V: TRBV19; CDR3: CASNPSASGSYEQYF; DNA: TGTGCCAGTAATCCGTCGGCTAGCGGGAGTTACGAGCAGTACTTC
D: -; J: TRBJ2-1; size: once; V: TRBV27; CDR3: CASSFGGFNEQFF; DNA: TGTGCCAGCAGTTTTGGGGGCTTCAATGAGCAGTTCTTC
D: TRBD1; J: TRBJ1-1; size: -; V: TRBV2; CDR3: CASRGTGLNTEAFF; DNA: TGTGCCAGCAGGGGGACAGGGCTGAACACTGAAGCTTTCTTT
D: TRBD1; J: TRBJ1-2; size: -; V: TRBV2; CDR3: CASSEERGLRGYTF; DNA: TGTGCCAGCAGTGAGGAAAGGGGGCTGCGGGGCTACACCTTC
D: TRBD1; J: TRBJ2-7; size: -; V: TRBV12-5; CDR3: CASALTGALGDEQYF; DNA: TGTGCTAGTGCCCTAACAGGGGCCTTGGGGGACGAGCAGTACTTC
D: TRBD1; J: TRBJ1-2; size: -; V: TRBV6-5; CDR3: CASSYRRDRLYGYTF; DNA: TGTGCCAGCAGTTACCGCCGGGACAGACTTTATGGCTACACCTTC
D: TRBD2; J: TRBJ2-7; size: few; V: TRBV27; CDR3: CASSALSGTHEQYF; DNA: TGTGCCAGCAGTGCACTTAGCGGGACCCACGAGCAGTACTTC
D: -; J: TRBJ1-6; size: few; V: TRBV15; CDR3: CATSRDQQVYSPLHF; DNA: TGTGCCACCAGCAGAGATCAACAGGTTTATTCACCCCTCCACTTT
D: -; J: TRBJ2-7; size: once; V: TRBV27; CDR3: CASSYTWDTRYEQYF; DNA: TGTGCCAGCAGTTACACCTGGGACACCCGCTACGAGCAGTACTTC
D: TRBD1; J: TRBJ2-7; size: -; V: TRBV27; CDR3: CASSPFRDSSYEQYF; DNA: TGTGCCAGCAGCCCCTTTCGGGACAGCTCCTACGAGCAGTACTTC
D: TRBD2; J: TRBJ2-3; size: once; V: TRBV28; CDR3: CASRWAGLAGTDTQYF; DNA: TGTGCCAGCCGCTGGGCCGGACTAGCGGGAACAGATACGCAGTATTTT
D: TRBD1; J: TRBJ2-7; size: -; V: TRBV27; CDR3: CASRHRDREESEQYF; DNA: TGTGCCAGCAGACACAGGGACAGGGAGGAGAGCGAGCAGTACTTC
D: TRBD2; J: TRBJ2-3; size: -; V: TRBV5-5; CDR3: CASSLGLAGVTDTQYF; DNA: TGTGCCAGCAGCTTGGGACTAGCGGGAGTTACAGATACGCAGTATTTT
D: -; J: TRBJ1-1; size: once; V: TRBV6-6; CDR3: CASSREGMNTEAFF; DNA: TGTGCCAGCAGCCGGGAGGGGATGAACACTGAAGCTTTCTTT
D: TRBD1; J: TRBJ2-7; size: -; V: TRBV19; CDR3: CASKLSQDRSYKYEQYF; DNA: TGTGCCAGTAAGCTATCCCAGGACAGGTCGTATAAATACGAGCAGTACTTC
D: -; J: TRBJ1-5; size: -; V: TRBV5-6; CDR3: CASSEGVGNQPQHF; DNA: TGTGCCAGCAGCGAGGGGGTTGGCAATCAGCCCCAGCATTTT
D: TRBD2; J: TRBJ2-5; size: -; V: TRBV28; CDR3: CASSSGTSEFRSRETQYF; DNA: TGTGCCAGCAGTTCCGGGACTAGCGAATTTCGGTCCAGGGAGACCCAGTACTTC
D: -; J: TRBJ2-5; size: -; V: TRBV10-3; CDR3: CAIKGEGLQETQYF; DNA: TGTGCCATCAAGGGGGAAGGACTCCAAGAGACCCAGTACTTC
D: -; J: TRBJ2-6; size: -; V: TRBV15; CDR3: CATEGAGANVLTF; DNA: TGTGCCACCGAGGGGGCTGGGGCCAACGTCCTGACTTTC
D: -; J: TRBJ1-4; size: -; V: TRBV27; CDR3: CASSLSALPGEKLFF; DNA: TGTGCCAGCAGCCTTTCGGCCTTGCCGGGTGAAAAACTGTTTTTT
D: -; J: TRBJ1-5; size: few; V: TRBV27; CDR3: CASTTRGNQPQHF; DNA: TGTGCCAGCACTACCCGGGGTAATCAGCCCCAGCATTTT
D: TRBD1; J: TRBJ2-7; size: -; V: TRBV7-9; CDR3: CASSLETGAHEQYF; DNA: TGTGCCAGCAGCTTAGAGACAGGGGCCCACGAGCAGTACTTC
D: -; J: TRBJ2-3; size: -; V: TRBV4-2; CDR3: CASSSRGGIDTDTQYF; DNA: TGTGCCAGCAGCTCCCGAGGCGGGATTGACACAGATACGCAGTATTTT
D: -; J: TRBJ1-4; size: -; V: TRBV15; CDR3: CATSRDQGPWGHNEKLFF; DNA: TGTGCCACCAGCAGAGATCAAGGGCCCTGGGGGCATAATGAAAAACTGTTTTTT
D: TRBD1; J: TRBJ1-2; size: -; V: TRBV13; CDR3: CASSLQGEGYTF; DNA: TGTGCCAGCAGCTTACAGGGGGAGGGCTACACCTTC
D: -; J: TRBJ1-6; size: -; V: TRBV28; CDR3: CASTRGGLWNSPLHF; DNA: TGTGCCAGCACCCGGGGGGGGCTTTGGAATTCACCCCTCCACTTT
D: -; J: TRBJ1-4; size: -; V: TRBV4-1; CDR3: CASSQVVGATNEKLFF; DNA: TGCGCCAGCAGCCAAGTCGTAGGGGCAACTAATGAAAAACTGTTTTTT
D: -; J: TRBJ2-1; size: -; V: TRBV5-4; CDR3: CASSLNGLGSSHEQFF; DNA: TGTGCCAGCAGCTTGAACGGTCTCGGGAGCTCTCATGAGCAGTTCTTC
D: -; J: TRBJ1-2; size: -; V: TRBV27; CDR3: CASSLRGGHGYTF; DNA: TGTGCCAGCAGTTTAAGGGGGGGCCATGGCTACACCTTC
D: TRBD2; J: TRBJ2-3; size: -; V: TRBV27; CDR3: CASSSSGYTDTQYF; DNA: TGTGCCAGCAGTTCTAGCGGGTACACAGATACGCAGTATTTT
D: TRBD1; J: TRBJ1-1; size: -; V: TRBV5-4; CDR3: CASSSLQGATEAFF; DNA: TGTGCCAGCAGCTCCCTACAGGGGGCCACTGAAGCTTTCTTT
D: -; J: TRBJ1-5; size: -; V: TRBV4-1; CDR3: CASSHWEKQPQHF; DNA: TGCGCCAGCAGCCATTGGGAGAAACAGCCCCAGCATTTT
D: TRBD1; J: TRBJ1-2; size: once; V: TRBV4-3; CDR3: CASSQTLGTGGLYGYTF; DNA: TGCGCCAGCAGCCAGACCCTCGGGACAGGGGGCCTCTATGGCTACACCTTC
D: TRBD2; J: TRBJ2-2; size: -; V: TRBV10-3; CDR3: CAISESNLAENTGELFF; DNA: TGTGCCATCAGTGAGTCGAATCTAGCGGAGAACACCGGGGAGCTGTTTTTT
D: TRBD2; J: TRBJ2-3; size: -; V: TRBV7-2; CDR3: CASSFKRGGPNTDTQYF; DNA: TGTGCCAGCAGCTTCAAGCGGGGGGGCCCGAACACAGATACGCAGTATTTT
D: -; J: TRBJ1-6; size: once; V: TRBV10-2; CDR3: CASTLGGSYNSPLHF; DNA: TGCGCCAGCACCCTCGGGGGGTCCTATAATTCACCCCTCCACTTT
D: -; J: TRBJ1-3; size: -; V: TRBV7-8; CDR3: CASSSTSEGEGNTIYF; DNA: TGTGCCAGCAGCTCGACCAGTGAGGGGGAGGGAAACACCATATATTTT
D: -; J: TRBJ2-1; size: -; V: TRBV7-9; CDR3: CASSLTFQLNEQFF; DNA: TGTGCCAGCAGCCTGACTTTTCAACTCAATGAGCAGTTCTTC